These 4 T cell receptor beta chains came from one sample sequenced in a study of vaccination effects on CD4 cells after COVID-19. The antigens of these receptors remain unknown. Here immunoSEQ multiplex PCR was the method, and the copy in TCRdb shows in-frame clones only, minus some. Here the sample spans just over 55,000 clones, around 73% being singletons. Researchers isolated CD4+ T cells once ten to eleven days of culture had elapsed. Each person got two doses of an mRNA SARS-CoV-2 vaccine, BNT162b2 or mRNA-1273. Sample: CD4+ T cells from PBMCs cultured without peptide, taken after COVID-19 vaccination. These TCRs come from a human donor who received a COVID-19 vaccine.

A few counts support this clone. This CDR3 reads CAWKRKSSYGYTF. DNA of the CDR3: TGTGCCTGGAAGCGGAAAAGCTCCTATGGCTACACCTTC. The chain couples TRBV30 to TRBJ1-2; D gene unclear. Trimming shortened V by 4 bases and J by 4 bases, and 13 bases separated the two germline ends. This CDR3 is 13 amino acids long. Germline CDR1 and CDR2: GTSNPN and SVGIG (reference sequence).

The rearrangement uses TRBV5-1 and TRBJ1-5; 8 bases are shared with TRBD1. V lost 4 bases and J lost 3; bases outside the gene matches: 6. The CDR3 has 15 amino acids. Germline CDR1 is SGHRS and CDR2 is YFSETQ. CDR3 bases: TGCGCCAGCAGCACGACAGGGGCGGTCAATCAGCCCCAGCATTTT. It encodes CASSTTGAVNQPQHF. The full variable domain, its missing parts supplied by reference TRBV5-1 and TRBJ1-5, is KAGVTQTPRYLIKTRGQQVTLSCSPISGHRSVSWYQQTPGQGLQFLFEYFSETQRNKGNFPGRFSGRQFSNSRSEMNVSTLELGDSALYLCASSTTGAVNQPQHFGDGTRLSIL.

The chain carries TRBV5-1 and TRBJ1-2, with TRBD1 matching 10 bases. The germline CDR1 and CDR2 sequences are SGHRS and YFSETQ. J lost 5 bases, V lost 3 bases, and 4 bases had no gene match. This CDR3 has 14 amino acids. The CDR3 protein is CASSWGTGEYGYTF. DNA of the CDR3: TGCGCCAGCAGCTGGGGGACAGGGGAATATGGCTACACCTTC.

The chain recombines TRBV30 with TRBJ2-3, with TRBD2 matching 8 bases. V gave up 2 bases and J gave up 5 bases; unmatched junction bases: 6. Germline V gives CDR1 GTSNPN, CDR2 SVGIG (reference sequence). This CDR3 has 14 amino acids. The CDR3 sequence is CAWSRTGGGDTQYF. The CDR3 region has the DNA TGTGCCTGGAGTAGGACGGGGGGGGGAGATACGCAGTATTTT.